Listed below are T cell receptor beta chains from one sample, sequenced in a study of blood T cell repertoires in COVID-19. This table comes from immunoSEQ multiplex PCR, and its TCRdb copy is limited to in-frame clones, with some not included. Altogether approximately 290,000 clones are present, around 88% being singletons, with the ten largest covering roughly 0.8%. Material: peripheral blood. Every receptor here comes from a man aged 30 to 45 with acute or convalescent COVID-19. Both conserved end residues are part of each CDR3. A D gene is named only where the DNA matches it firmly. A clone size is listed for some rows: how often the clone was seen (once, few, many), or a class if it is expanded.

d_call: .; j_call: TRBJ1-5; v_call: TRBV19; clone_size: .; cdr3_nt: TGTGCCAGTAGTATCGAGGGCAGGGGCCCTGGTCAGCCCCAGCATTTT; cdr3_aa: CASSIEGRGPGQPQHF
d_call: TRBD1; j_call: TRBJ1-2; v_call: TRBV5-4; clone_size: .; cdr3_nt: TGTGCCAGCAGCGCGGACAGGTCGTTTGTCTATGGCTACACCTTC; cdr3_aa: CASSADRSFVYGYTF
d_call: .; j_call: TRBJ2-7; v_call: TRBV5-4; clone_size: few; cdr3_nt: TGTGCCAGCAGCGGCAGCTCCTACGAGCAGTACTTC; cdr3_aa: CASSGSSYEQYF
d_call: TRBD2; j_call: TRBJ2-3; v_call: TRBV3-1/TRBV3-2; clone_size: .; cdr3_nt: TGTGCCAGCAGCCAGCTCAGACTAGCGGGTACGCAGTATTTT; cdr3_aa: CASSQLRLAGTQYF
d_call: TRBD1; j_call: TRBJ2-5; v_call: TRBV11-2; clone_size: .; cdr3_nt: TGTGCCAGCGGCCCTACAGGGGAAGAGACCCAGTACTTC; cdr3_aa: CASGPTGEETQYF
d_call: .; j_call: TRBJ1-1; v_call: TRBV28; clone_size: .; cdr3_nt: TGTGCCAGCGTCCAAACCCTGGGGGCCACTGAAGCTTTCTTT; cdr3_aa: CASVQTLGATEAFF
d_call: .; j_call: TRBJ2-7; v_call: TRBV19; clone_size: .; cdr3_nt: TGTGCCAGTATGGGCTCATACGAGCAGTACTTC; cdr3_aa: CASMGSYEQYF
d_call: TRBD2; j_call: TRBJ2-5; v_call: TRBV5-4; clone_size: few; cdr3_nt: TGTGCCAGCAGCTTGACGCGGGAGGAGGAGACCCAGTACTTC; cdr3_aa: CASSLTREEETQYF
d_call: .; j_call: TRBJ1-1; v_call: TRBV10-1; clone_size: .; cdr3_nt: TGCGCCAGCAGCCCATCGACTGCAAACACTGAAGCTTTCTTT; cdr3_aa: CASSPSTANTEAFF
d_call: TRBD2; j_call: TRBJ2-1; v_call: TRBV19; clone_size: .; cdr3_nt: TGTGCCAGTAGTATAAGGACTAGCGGGGTCAACAATGAGCAGTTCTTC; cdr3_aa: CASSIRTSGVNNEQFF